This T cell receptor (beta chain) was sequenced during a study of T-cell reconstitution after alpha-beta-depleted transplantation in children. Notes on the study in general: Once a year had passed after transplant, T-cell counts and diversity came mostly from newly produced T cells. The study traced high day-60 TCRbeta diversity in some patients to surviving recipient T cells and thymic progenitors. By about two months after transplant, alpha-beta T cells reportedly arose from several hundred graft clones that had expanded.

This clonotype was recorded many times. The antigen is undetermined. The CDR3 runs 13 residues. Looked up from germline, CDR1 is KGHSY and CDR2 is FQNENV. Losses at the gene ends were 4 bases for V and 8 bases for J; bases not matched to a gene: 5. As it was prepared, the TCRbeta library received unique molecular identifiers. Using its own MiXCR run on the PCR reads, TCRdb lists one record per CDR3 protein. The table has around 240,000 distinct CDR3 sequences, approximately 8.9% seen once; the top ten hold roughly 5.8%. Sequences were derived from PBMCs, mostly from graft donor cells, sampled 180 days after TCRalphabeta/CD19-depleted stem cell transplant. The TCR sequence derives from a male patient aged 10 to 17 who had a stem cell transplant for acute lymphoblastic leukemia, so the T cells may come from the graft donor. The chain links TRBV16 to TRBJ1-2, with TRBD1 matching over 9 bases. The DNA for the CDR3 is TGTGCCAGCAGCCTAGGGACAGGGCTCGGCTACACCTTC. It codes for CASSLGTGLGYTF.